This TCR beta chain was identified during a study of blood T cells in healthy people across ages. With regard to this clonotype: What it recognizes is unknown.

The authors ran a second PCR of roughly 6 to 11 cycles using a sample-barcoded 5' primer and a J-beta primer mix. One entry per CDR3 protein, called by TCRdb with MiXCR from the 5' RACE reads. The sample carries about a million distinct CDR3 sequences, roughly 48% recorded once. The CDR3 covers 12 residues. V shed 4 bases and J shed 0 bases, with 5 bases lying between them. The germline CDR1 and CDR2 sequences are SQVTM and ANQGSEA. Study-level points and caveats: It was found that TCR beta diversity correlated strongly with the percentage of naive T cells. Estimates of diversity drawn from one million T cells were considered underestimates.

The chain has TRBV29-1 and TRBJ2-3, with D unclear. The clonotype comes from a man aged 25-45 years in good health. Source material: blood. This CDR3 reads CSVAISTDTQYF. The CDR3 nucleotides read TGCAGCGTTGCAATAAGCACAGATACGCAGTATTTT.